These 26 T cell receptor beta chains originate from one sample sequenced in a study of T cell changes during pregnancy in multiple sclerosis. The method was immunoSEQ multiplex PCR; TCRdb's version includes in-frame clones alone and lacks a portion of them. The sample shows 65,000 to 90,000 clones, roughly 90% of them seen only once. Sequencing used peripheral blood, obtained in the second trimester of pregnancy. All receptors derive from a female donor with multiple sclerosis, enrolled in a pregnancy study.

V gene TRBV25-1 combines with J gene TRBJ1-1; 9 bases match TRBD1. Germline CDR1 MGHDK, CDR2 SYGVNS. V gave up 4 bases and J gave up 10 bases; unmatched junction bases: 13. The CDR3 is made up of 15 amino acids. CDR3 protein: CASSGSGTGNLGAFF. In nucleotides, the CDR3 is TGTGCCAGCAGTGGGTCCGGGACAGGGAATCTTGGAGCTTTCTTT.

This clone was detected only once. The chain is built from TRBV5-4 and TRBJ1-4; 9 bases are a match to TRBD1. V trimming: 4 bases; J trimming: 6 bases; junction bases outside the gene matches: 10. CDR1 and CDR2 (germline): SGHNT, YYREEE (reference sequence). This CDR3 is built from 16 residues. The CDR3 nucleotides read TGTGCCAGCAGCCCCTCGCCGGGACAGGGTGATGAAAAACTGTTTTTT. This translates into CASSPSPGQGDEKLFF.

The chain combines TRBV5-6 with TRBJ1-3, with TRBD1 matching 8 bases. Per germline, CDR1 SGHDT and CDR2 YYEEEE. V gave up 3 bases and J gave up 4 bases; unmatched junction bases: 3. The CDR3 is made up of 14 amino acids. Here the CDR3 DNA reads TGTGCCAGCAGCTACGGACAGGGAGGAAACACCATATATTTT. Protein product: CASSYGQGGNTIYF.

V and J are TRBV6-5 and TRBJ2-2; a weak D match, TRBD1 (5 bases). The ends were cut back, 5 bases at V and 4 bases at J, with 8 bases in the middle. Germline V gene data show CDR1 as MNHEY and CDR2 as SVGAGI. The CDR3 has 13 amino acids. The CDR3 sequence is CASSQGVTGELFF. The CDR3 region has the DNA TGTGCCAGCAGTCAAGGGGTCACCGGGGAGCTGTTTTTT.

The chain employs TRBV4-1 and TRBJ2-3; a weak D match, TRBD2 (6 bases). The length of the CDR3 is 16 residues. CDR1 is MGHRA and CDR2 is YSYEKL in the germline V gene. V dropped 0 bases and J dropped 0 bases, with 10 bases sitting between them. The CDR3 bases are TGCGCCAGCAGCCAAGAAGTAGCGGTAAGCACAGATACGCAGTATTTT. Amino acid sequence: CASSQEVAVSTDTQYF.

The chain carries TRBV11-2 and TRBJ2-2; D gene uncertain. Germline CDR1 and CDR2: SGHAT and FQNNGV. V lost 1 base and J lost 0, with 18 bases in between. The CDR3 is 19 residues long. CDR3 protein: CASSLVFKSGHANTGELFF. In DNA, the CDR3 is TGTGCCAGCAGCTTAGTCTTTAAGTCCGGTCACGCGAACACCGGGGAGCTGTTTTTT.

The V and J genes are TRBV18 and TRBJ1-2; a weak D match, TRBD1 (6 bases). The germline V gene encodes CDR1 KGHSH and CDR2 LQKENI. The V and J ends lost 4 bases and 8 bases respectively, with 14 bases between them. This CDR3 spans 13 amino acids. The CDR3: CASSRSGTSGYTF. CDR3 nucleotide sequence: TGTGCCAGCTCACGTTCCGGGACATCCGGCTACACCTTC.

The rearrangement uses TRBV7-8 and TRBJ1-4; D unclear. Germline CDR1 reads SGHVS; CDR2 reads FQNEAQ. The CDR3 covers 16 residues. Trimming stripped 3 bases from V and 0 bases from J, with 11 bases between. DNA of the CDR3: TGTGCCAGCAGCTTCAGTGGTCGTTCAACTAATGAAAAACTGTTTTTT. It yields the protein CASSFSGRSTNEKLFF. Combining the CDR3 with reference TRBV7-8 and TRBJ1-4 gives the whole variable domain GAGVSQSPRYKVAKRGQDVALRCDPISGHVSLFWYQQALGQGPEFLTYFQNEAQLDKSGLPSDRFFAERPEGSVSTLKIQRTQQEDSAVYLCASSFSGRSTNEKLFFGSGTQLSVL.

This chain connects TRBV7-9 to TRBJ2-7; D is possibly TRBD2 (7 bases). The CDR3 extends over 16 amino acids. Germline V gene sequence: CDR1 SEHNR, CDR2 FQNEAQ (reference sequence). The ends were cut back, 2 bases at V and 1 base at J, with 15 bases in the middle. DNA of the CDR3: TGTGCCAGCAGCTTAAGGGAGGGGGGCTGGTCCTACGAGCAGTACTTC. Translation gives CASSLREGGWSYEQYF.

Details on this clone: At one boundary the junction diverges from the germline segment, which might be a read error. This rearrangement joins TRBV20-1 to TRBJ1-1; unclear D gene. Germline V gives CDR1 DFQATT, CDR2 SNEGSKA (reference sequence). The CDR3 totals 10 residues. The CDR3 DNA reads as TGCAGTGCTCTAAACAGTGAAGCTTTCTTT. Its translation is CSALNSEAFF.

V is TRBV5-1 and J is TRBJ2-1, with 10 bases that match TRBD2. Looked up from germline, CDR1 is SGHRS and CDR2 is YFSETQ. The J segment lost 1 base and the V segment lost 6 bases, leaving 4 bases of the junction unmatched. This CDR3 comprises 15 residues. For the CDR3, the DNA is TGCGCCAGCATCCGGACTAGCGGATCCTACAATGAGCAGTTCTTC. Amino acids: CASIRTSGSYNEQFF.

In this sample, this clone turned up once. V gene TRBV2 combines with J gene TRBJ1-2; D remains ambiguous. The CDR3 totals 12 residues. CDR1 is SNHLY and CDR2 is FYNNEI in the germline V gene. V lost 5 bases and J lost 6, with 10 bases in between. DNA for the CDR3: TGTGCCAGCAGTTATCGCCAGGATGGCTACACCTTC. Protein: CASSYRQDGYTF.

This sequence joins TRBV30 and TRBJ1-2, with TRBD1 as a possible D gene (5 bases). V lost 2 bases and J 3 bases, leaving 10 bases between the germline ends. This CDR3 has 13 amino acids. Germline CDR1 and CDR2: GTSNPN and SVGIG (reference sequence). CDR3 amino acids: CAWSLDSYYGYTF. DNA of the CDR3: TGTGCCTGGAGTCTCGACAGTTACTATGGCTACACCTTC.

The CDR3 DNA follows: TGTGCCAGTAGCGGGACTAGAGCCTACAATGAGCAGTTCTTC. This encodes CASSGTRAYNEQFF. This sequence joins TRBV19 and TRBJ2-1; 8 positions match TRBD2. The junction had 3 bases not matched to a gene; V was cut back by 6 bases and J by 2 bases. Looked up from germline, CDR1 is LNHDA and CDR2 is SQIVND (reference sequence). The CDR3 extends over 14 amino acids.

Only one count was recorded for this clone. This chain joins TRBV30 and TRBJ1-2; no firm D call. The CDR3 covers 12 residues. From germline, CDR1 is GTSNPN and CDR2 SVGIG (reference sequence). Between the trimmed V and J ends, which lost 2 bases and 3 bases, there was a span of 7 bases. The CDR3 loop reads CAWSSSDYGYTF. For the CDR3, the DNA is TGTGCCTGGAGTAGCTCGGACTATGGCTACACCTTC.

The V call is TRBV28, the J call TRBJ1-3; TRBD1 matches 8 bases. V lost 6 bases, J lost 6 bases, and 10 bases stayed unmatched. Germline CDR1 MDHEN, CDR2 SYDVKM. The CDR3 is 15 amino acids. CDR3 coding DNA: TGTGCCAGCAGCGGGTTCAGGGGGCTGGAAAACACCATATATTTT. This sequence encodes CASSGFRGLENTIYF.

This chain uses TRBV19 with TRBJ1-2; maybe TRBD1 (5 bases). CDR1 is LNHDA, CDR2 SQIVND, per germline (reference sequence). This CDR3 comprises 14 residues. Trimming took off 3 bases at V and 3 bases at J, with 11 bases between the two ends. The CDR3, as DNA: TGTGCCAGTAGTATGAAGCCCAGGGACTATGGCTACACCTTC. It is translated as CASSMKPRDYGYTF.

The chain has TRBV4-1 and TRBJ1-2, with D perhaps matching TRBD1 (6 bases). The CDR3 runs 16 residues. V was trimmed by 3 bases and J by 4 bases, leaving 18 bases between them. Germline V gene data show CDR1 as MGHRA and CDR2 as YSYEKL. CDR3 protein: CASSQDIPRDTYGYTF. The CDR3 coding sequence is TGCGCCAGCAGCCAGGACATACCAAGGGACACCTATGGCTACACCTTC.

This clone was recorded only once. V and J are TRBV14 and TRBJ2-5, with 11 bases matching TRBD1. The CDR3 is 15 amino acids. The V gene end was trimmed by 5 bases and the J gene end by 4 bases; junction bases not matched to a gene: 6. Germline lookup yields CDR1 SGHDN and CDR2 FVKESK. Here the CDR3 DNA reads TGTGCCAGCAGCATCCGGACAGGGGGCGCAGAGACCCAGTACTTC. Translating gives CASSIRTGGAETQYF.

This chain uses TRBV11-3 with TRBJ2-3; D may be TRBD2 (6 bases). Looked up from germline, CDR1 is SGHNT and CDR2 is YENEEA. The CDR3 has 15 amino acids. V was clipped by 5 bases and J by 6 bases, with 18 bases between them. The CDR3 region is CASSTSSDVTDTQYF. CDR3 DNA sequence: TGTGCCAGCAGCACTTCTAGCGACGTTACGGATACGCAGTATTTT.

This chain links TRBV19 with TRBJ2-5, with 8 bases aligning to TRBD1. This CDR3 has 15 residues. V lost 5 bases, J lost 5 bases, and 10 bases stayed unmatched. Germline assignment: CDR1 LNHDA and CDR2 SQIVND (reference sequence). This CDR3 is CASSARTGILETQYF. CDR3 sequence (DNA): TGTGCCAGTAGTGCTCGGACAGGGATTTTGGAGACCCAGTACTTC. Filled out from reference TRBV19 and TRBJ2-5, the complete variable domain reads DGGITQSPKYLFRKEGQNVTLSCEQNLNHDAMYWYRQDPGQGLRLIYYSQIVNDFQKGDIAEGYSVSREKKESFPLTVTSAQKNPTAFYLCASSARTGILETQYFGPGTRLLVL.

This clone was detected only once. CDR3 DNA: TGCGCCAGTCGGCCGGGACAGAGCTCCTACAATGAGCAGTTCTTC. This sequence encodes CASRPGQSSYNEQFF. The chain links TRBV10-1 to TRBJ2-1, with 7 bases aligning to TRBD1. This CDR3 comprises 15 residues. J gave up 0 bases and V 9 bases, and 8 bases lay outside the gene matches. Germline values: CDR1 WNHNN, CDR2 SYGVQD (reference sequence).

The rearrangement joins TRBV7-2 to TRBJ2-1; D may be TRBD1 (5 bases). CDR3 length: 12 residues. Germline V gene sequence: CDR1 SGHTA, CDR2 FQGNSA. The V gene lost 6 bases and the J gene lost 10 bases, with 13 bases spanning the gap. CDR3 DNA sequence: TGTGCCAGCAGACAGGCGGCAGAGGAGCAGTTCTTC. This encodes CASRQAAEEQFF.

The chain uses TRBV6-5 and TRBJ2-7; D may be TRBD1 (5 bases). The germline gives CDR1 MNHEY, CDR2 SVGAGI. Trimming shortened V by 5 bases and J by 0 bases, and 14 bases separated the two germline ends. CDR3 size: 15 residues. The CDR3 reads CASSPTQGGSYEQYF. The CDR3, as DNA: TGTGCCAGCAGTCCAACGCAGGGCGGCTCCTACGAGCAGTACTTC.

This clone was detected once. V and J are TRBV19 and TRBJ2-7; D perhaps matches TRBD2 (6 bases). CDR3 size: 15 residues. The germline V and J ends were trimmed by 2 bases and 5 bases, with 16 bases remaining between them. Germline V lookup: CDR1 LNHDA, CDR2 SQIVND (reference sequence). Written as DNA, the CDR3 is TGTGCCAGTAGTATAATAGGAGGGAATAGCCACGAGCAGTACTTC. The encoded protein is CASSIIGGNSHEQYF.

The gene calls are TRBV20-1 and TRBJ1-4, with D uncertain. The germline gives CDR1 DFQATT, CDR2 SNEGSKA (reference sequence). There are 11 residues in the CDR3. V was shortened by 6 bases and J by 5 bases, with 7 bases between the two germline ends. CDR3 DNA sequence: TGCAGTGCCCGGTTGAATGAAAAACTGTTTTTT. It translates to CSARLNEKLFF.